A selection of T cell receptor beta chains follows, all from one sample in a study of CD8+ T cells in alopecia areata. Only in-frame clones appear in the TCRdb table, and some are missing; sequencing was by immunoSEQ multiplex PCR. The repertoire has under 300,000 clones, under 80% of them found once; the top ten carry 1% to 1.5%. The specimen was CD4+ T cells sorted from blood, collected at week 0. The receptor set was obtained from a human donor with alopecia areata. The CDR3 runs from the conserved cysteine through the conserved F or W.

>TRBV29-1|TRBJ2-1
CSVGLNNEQFF
>TRBV7-9|TRBJ1-1
CASSLVGRNTEAFF
>TRBV10-3|TRBJ1-5
CAISETDQPQHF
>TRBV6-5|TRBJ2-5
CASSRPLAYQETQYF
>TRBV5-6|TRBJ1-2
CASSPSGGSYGYTF
>TRBV29-1|TRBJ2-1
CSVEVGHEQFF
>TRBV7-2|TRBJ1-2
CASSATGGAGYGYTF
>TRBV25-1|TRBJ2-7
CASRDRDSTYEQYF
>TRBV5-1|TRBJ1-1
CASSLAGFGAFF
>TRBV5-6|TRBJ2-6
CASSLGPSGANVLTF